This T cell receptor (beta chain) was recorded in a study of T-cell reconstitution after alpha-beta-depleted transplantation in children. General study findings and limits: For some patients, TCRbeta diversity was high at day 60 because of recipient T cells and thymic progenitors that survived. T-cell counts and diversity were attributed mostly to newly produced T cells one year after transplant. At around two months after transplant, the alpha-beta T cells were reportedly derived from several hundred expanded clones that came from non-depleted graft cells.

The CDR3 runs to 14 residues. Trimming cost V 3 bases and J 8 bases, with 14 bases left between them. A few counts support this clonotype. Its matching antigen is unknown. Unique molecular identifiers were built into the TCRbeta library. From the PCR reads, TCRdb called clonotypes with MiXCR, one entry per CDR3 protein. The profile shows about 220,000 distinct CDR3 sequences, approximately 17% of them singletons. This sequence joins TRBV12-3 or TRBV12-4 and TRBJ2-1; tentatively, D is TRBD2 (5 bases). Sequences were derived from PBMCs, mostly from graft donor cells, sampled 360 days after TCRalphabeta/CD19-depleted stem cell transplant. The clonotype was recovered from a male patient between 2 and 15 years old who had a stem cell transplant for acute lymphoblastic leukemia, so the T cells may come from the graft donor. The CDR3, as DNA: TGTGCCAGCAGTTTTACCTCCACTAGAGATGAGCAGTTCTTC. Translated, it gives CASSFTSTRDEQFF.